This TCR beta chain was captured by sequencing in a study of blood T cell repertoires in COVID-19. Study-level background: Collection of acute and convalescent COVID-19 samples took place in the United States, Italy and Spain. T cells, B-cell-depleted T cells, or PBMCs supplied cDNA or gDNA.

CDR3 length: 16 residues. V lost 1 base to trimming and J lost 1 base; unmatched junction nucleotides: 5. The germline gives CDR1 SGHAT, CDR2 FQNNGV. Authors' methods: Quantification of nucleated cells was approximated via reference gene primer amplification. Clones were read by immunoSEQ multiplex PCR, and TCRdb kept only the in-frame ones, dropping some. V and J calls and clone size are those listed in that table; D and trimming were worked out from the DNA. The repertoire holds 250,000 to 300,000 clones, with about nine tenths as singletons. Seattle's cohort entered during active infection and was followed longitudinally. In its sample, this clone was seen a few times.

Sequencing was performed on peripheral blood. The chain recombines TRBV11-2 with TRBJ2-5; 8 nucleotides match TRBD2. The sequence derives from a woman in her 30s with COVID-19, enrolled during active disease. The CDR3, as DNA: TGTGCCAGCAGCTTAGGGACTAGCTCTGTCCAAGAGACCCAGTACTTC. This encodes CASSLGTSSVQETQYF.